Sequencing of this TCR beta chain was carried out in a study of blood T cells in healthy people across ages. V dropped 1 base and J dropped 2; count of bases not matched to a gene: 4. This CDR3 comprises 17 residues. Germline CDR1 is MGHRA and CDR2 is YSYEKL. This clonotype was picked up a small number of times. The antigen remains unidentified. The use of a sample-barcoded 5' primer and a J-beta primer mix characterized a second PCR of about 6 to 11 cycles. Each TCR beta cDNA got a 12-nucleotide random molecular identifier. No fewer than 3 million CDR3-containing paired-end reads came from each sample. TCRdb re-analysed the 5' RACE reads in MiXCR, keeping a single row per CDR3 protein. The sample has 1.5 million to 2 million distinct CDR3 sequences; 34% are singletons. Findings and limits, study-wide: Diversity of TCR beta per million T cells declined in a roughly linear way with age. Unsorted PBMCs prevented conclusive naive versus antigen-experienced comparison.

Sequences were obtained from blood. This chain links TRBV4-1 with TRBJ2-1; the match to TRBD2 covers 11 bases. This TCR was recovered from a woman in her 30s in good health. DNA of the CDR3: TGCGCCAGCAGCCAAGTTTTAGCGGGAGGGCCCTACAATGAGCAGTTCTTC. Its protein is CASSQVLAGGPYNEQFF.